This T cell receptor beta chain derives from a study of cytomegalovirus exposure and HLA in healthy donors. With 60 Vbeta and 13 Jbeta primers, the PCR was carried out. Using immunoSEQ multiplex PCR, the repertoire was profiled, and TCRdb retains in-frame clones only, with some absent. The sample gives roughly 120,000 clones, 75% to 85% of which show up once; under 3.5% is in the top ten. The germline gives CDR1 SEHNR, CDR2 FQNEAQ (reference sequence). The J segment lost 4 bases and the V segment lost 6 bases, leaving 1 base of the junction unmatched. The CDR3 consists of 13 residues. J is TRBJ2-3 and V is TRBV7-9, with 10 bases fitting TRBD2. This clonotype was sampled from a male donor in good health and CMV-seronegative. The sample comprised PBMCs. The CDR3 protein is CASRLAGSDTQYF. The CDR3 region has the DNA TGTGCCAGCAGACTAGCGGGGTCAGATACGCAGTATTTT.